These 21 T cell receptor beta chains originate from one sample sequenced in a study of cytomegalovirus exposure and HLA in healthy donors. Method: immunoSEQ multiplex PCR; TCRdb's copy keeps in-frame clones and lacks some. The data contain about 160,000 clones, around 96% of them singletons. The sample taken for sequencing was PBMCs. The receptor set was obtained from a woman aged 18-29 years in good health and CMV-seronegative.

This sequence joins TRBV4-2 and TRBJ2-1; 8 nucleotides match TRBD2. J lost 6 bases, V lost 1 base, and 2 bases had no gene match. The CDR3 is made up of 14 amino acids. The germline gives CDR1 LGHNA, CDR2 YNFKEQ. CDR3 sequence: CASSQVLAVNEQFF. Here the CDR3 DNA reads TGTGCCAGCAGCCAAGTACTAGCGGTCAATGAGCAGTTCTTC.

Here the CDR3 reads CASSLEGTATYEQYF. CDR3 DNA sequence: TGTGCCAGCAGCTTAGAAGGGACTGCGACCTACGAGCAGTACTTC. The rearrangement links TRBV13 to TRBJ2-7; a possible D gene is TRBD2 (6 bases). From germline, CDR1 is PRHDT and CDR2 FYEKMQ (reference sequence). V was trimmed by 1 base and J by 2 bases, leaving 12 bases between them. The CDR3 totals 15 residues.

This chain joins TRBV29-1 and TRBJ1-2, with a tentative D call TRBD1 (6 bases). CDR1 SQVTM and CDR2 ANQGSEA come from the germline V gene. V was pared by 4 bases and J by 8 bases, with 14 bases between. The CDR3 loop spans 12 amino acids. This CDR3 reads CSVAMGTGGYTF. CDR3 bases: TGCAGCGTTGCAATGGGAACAGGGGGCTACACCTTC.

Note on this clone: In the same sample, other DNA sequences code for this CDR3. This chain links TRBV4-2 with TRBJ1-5; tentatively, D is TRBD1 (5 bases). This CDR3 has 15 amino acids. CDR1 is LGHNA and CDR2 is YNFKEQ in the germline V gene. V was cut by 1 base and J by 0 bases, with 7 bases left in between. The CDR3 DNA reads TGTGCCAGCAGCCAAGGTAGGGGTAGCAATCAGCCCCAGCATTTT. Residues: CASSQGRGSNQPQHF.

The CDR3 reads CASSLDTLGPYEQYF. The CDR3 nucleotides are TGCGCCAGCAGCTTGGACACGCTGGGGCCTTACGAGCAGTACTTC. The rearrangement links TRBV5-1 to TRBJ2-7; tentative D call: TRBD1 (5 bases). Trimming shortened V by 0 bases and J by 4 bases, and 14 bases separated the two germline ends. There are 15 residues in the CDR3. The germline gives CDR1 SGHRS, CDR2 YFSETQ.

The CDR3 is CASSGWGGDHGYTF. The CDR3 coding sequence is TGTGCCAGCAGTGGTTGGGGGGGCGATCATGGCTACACCTTC. V gene TRBV2 combines with J gene TRBJ1-2; D might be TRBD1 (6 bases). V was pared by 4 bases and J by 6 bases, with 15 bases between. The CDR3 has 14 residues. In germline, CDR1 is SNHLY, CDR2 FYNNEI. The full variable domain, with the rest looked up from reference TRBV2 and TRBJ1-2, is EPEVTQTPSHQVTQMGQEVILRCVPISNHLYFYWYRQILGQKVEFLVSFYNNEISEKSEIFDDQFSVERPDGSNFTLKIRSTKLEDSAMYFCASSGWGGDHGYTFGSGTRLTVV.

This clone occurred once. V gene TRBV6-5 combines with J gene TRBJ1-1; the match to TRBD1 covers 7 bases. The CDR3 sequence is 14 residues long. Losses at the gene ends were 2 bases for V and 6 bases for J; bases not matched to a gene: 6. Germline-derived CDR1 and CDR2 are MNHEY and SVGAGI. The CDR3 is CASSYNRGKPEAFF. The CDR3 nucleotides read TGTGCCAGCAGTTACAACAGGGGTAAACCTGAAGCTTTCTTT.

This chain uses TRBV5-1 with TRBJ2-2, with a tentative D call TRBD1 (5 bases). Germline values: CDR1 SGHRS, CDR2 YFSETQ. V lost 0 bases and J lost 5, with 11 bases in between. This CDR3 contains 15 residues. In nucleotides, the CDR3 is TGCGCCAGCAGCTTGGTACAGGCGAGAACCGGGGAGCTGTTTTTT. Translating it yields CASSLVQARTGELFF.

The chain couples TRBV27 to TRBJ2-6; 7 positions match TRBD1. The CDR3 runs to 19 residues. J gave up 2 bases and V 4 bases, and 14 bases lay outside the gene matches. Germline V gives CDR1 MNHEY, CDR2 SMNVEV (reference sequence). CDR3 in DNA: TGTGCCAGCAGTTCCCCCTCCGGGACAGTTCGACCTGGGGCCAACGTCCTGACTTTC. The encoded protein is CASSSPSGTVRPGANVLTF.

This sequence joins TRBV19 and TRBJ2-1; D gene unclear. V lost 1 base and J 6 bases, leaving 4 bases between the germline ends. The CDR3 contains 12 residues. Germline CDR1 LNHDA, CDR2 SQIVND (reference sequence). This chain's CDR3 is CASSIGANEQFF. The CDR3 nucleotides read TGTGCCAGTAGTATAGGGGCCAATGAGCAGTTCTTC.

The chain joins TRBV10-3 to TRBJ1-2; D remains unclear. The V and J ends lost 3 bases and 7 bases respectively, with 15 bases between them. The CDR3 totals 14 residues. Germline V gene data show CDR1 as ENHRY and CDR2 as SYGVKD. CDR3 nucleotide sequence: TGTGCCATCAGTGAAGAAGTGACTTACTCTGGCTACACCTTC. It yields the protein CAISEEVTYSGYTF.

The gene calls are TRBV5-1 and TRBJ2-7; a weak D match, TRBD1 (6 bases). Trimming removed 5 bases from V and 4 bases from J, with 19 bases in between. There are 15 residues in the CDR3. CDR1 and CDR2 (germline): SGHRS, YFSETQ. Here the CDR3 reads CASRGSEGEIYEQYF. In DNA form, the CDR3 reads TGCGCCAGCAGAGGAAGTGAGGGGGAGATATACGAGCAGTACTTC.

The chain uses TRBV14 and TRBJ1-1, with 8 bases that match TRBD1. Germline CDR1 and CDR2: SGHDN and FVKESK. This CDR3 region has 14 residues. The J segment lost 11 bases and the V segment lost 8 bases, leaving 16 bases of the junction unmatched. The CDR3 region has the DNA TGTGCCAGCCAAGATGACAGGGGAGGTTTTGGGGCTTTCTTT. Protein sequence: CASQDDRGGFGAFF.

The V gene is TRBV19, the J gene TRBJ2-7, with 7 positions matching TRBD1. Germline V gene data show CDR1 as LNHDA and CDR2 as SQIVND (reference sequence). The J segment lost 2 bases and the V segment lost 3 bases, leaving 7 bases of the junction unmatched. The length of the CDR3 is 15 residues. CDR3 loop: CASSIRGGDPYEQYF. The CDR3 DNA reads as TGTGCCAGTAGTATTAGAGGGGGCGACCCCTACGAGCAGTACTTC. The complete variable domain, with remaining parts taken from reference TRBV19 and TRBJ2-7, reads DGGITQSPKYLFRKEGQNVTLSCEQNLNHDAMYWYRQDPGQGLRLIYYSQIVNDFQKGDIAEGYSVSREKKESFPLTVTSAQKNPTAFYLCASSIRGGDPYEQYFGPGTRLTVT.

The chain carries TRBV4-1 and TRBJ1-4; D is uncertain. CDR3 length: 14 amino acids. Germline V gene lookup returns CDR1 MGHRA and CDR2 YSYEKL. Trimming removed 8 bases from V and 4 bases from J, with 14 bases in between. CDR3 coding DNA: TGCGCCAGCTACCGACCGGGGAGTAATGAAAAACTGTTTTTT. Translated, it gives CASYRPGSNEKLFF.

The V gene is TRBV29-1, the J gene TRBJ2-1, with a tentative D call TRBD2 (6 bases). V was clipped by 7 bases and J by 7 bases, with 17 bases between them. The germline V gene has CDR1 SQVTM and CDR2 ANQGSEA. The CDR3 runs 13 residues. CDR3 sequence (DNA): TGCAGCGCTACTAGCTACAGTTTTAATGAGCAGTTCTTC. This encodes CSATSYSFNEQFF.

The V call is TRBV10-2, the J call TRBJ2-7; tentative D call: TRBD1 (6 bases). Germline V CDR1 and CDR2: WSHSY, SAAADI. V was pared by 6 bases and J by 0 bases, with 12 bases between. The CDR3 is 14 amino acids. CDR3: CASSEGQSSYEQYF. CDR3 DNA sequence: TGCGCCAGCAGCGAAGGACAGAGCTCCTACGAGCAGTACTTC.

V usage is TRBV18 and J usage is TRBJ2-1, with TRBD1 matching 10 bases. The length of the CDR3 is 16 residues. After removal of 2 bases from V and 7 bases from J, the junction contained 8 bases not matched to a gene. Germline assignment: CDR1 KGHSH and CDR2 LQKENI. CDR3 protein: CASSPYGTGVGNEQFF. CDR3 nucleotides: TGTGCCAGCTCACCATATGGGACAGGGGTCGGGAATGAGCAGTTCTTC.

V is TRBV5-1 and J is TRBJ2-3; 12 bases are shared with TRBD2. Germline CDR1 is SGHRS and CDR2 is YFSETQ. The CDR3 has 17 amino acids. The V and J ends lost 1 base and 3 bases, in that order; junction bases with no gene match: 6. The CDR3 loop is CASSLSSGGAATDTQYF. The CDR3 bases are TGCGCCAGCAGCTTGTCTAGCGGGGGGGCTGCGACAGATACGCAGTATTTT.

The rearrangement uses TRBV9 and TRBJ2-1, with a possible D match to TRBD1 (6 bases). CDR1 is SGDLS, CDR2 YYNGEE, per germline. The V gene lost 4 bases and the J gene lost 3 bases, with 17 bases spanning the gap. This CDR3 spans 16 amino acids. CDR3 coding DNA: TGTGCCAGCAGCCCCCGGACAGACACCCACTACAATGAGCAGTTCTTC. Its protein product is CASSPRTDTHYNEQFF.

As for this clone: Other DNA sequences in this specimen translate into the identical CDR3. The V and J genes are TRBV4-2 and TRBJ1-5; a weak D match, TRBD1 (6 bases). With 1 base removed from V and 1 base from J, the gap between germline ends came to 8 bases. Germline-derived CDR1 and CDR2 are LGHNA and YNFKEQ. CDR3 length: 15 amino acids. The CDR3 reads CASSQGRGSNQPQHF. For the CDR3, the DNA is TGTGCCAGCAGCCAAGGAAGGGGGAGCAATCAGCCCCAGCATTTT.